This T cell receptor beta chain was identified in a study of cytomegalovirus exposure and HLA in healthy donors. With respect to this clone: Its cognate antigen is unknown.

Vbeta (60) and Jbeta (13) primers were used in the PCR. TCRdb keeps only in-frame clones here, not all; method: immunoSEQ multiplex PCR. Of 100,000 to 150,000 clones in the sample, 65% to 75% were seen once. Participants comprised healthy donors of bone marrow. Study-wide findings and caveats: A later analysis reportedly identified an Asian-associated ancestry cluster as carrying fewer N-insertions than the approximately 670-donor mean. In vitro data verified a few CMV-associated chains as specific for CMV antigens.

CDR1 and CDR2 from the germline V gene are SNHLY and FYNNEI. Trimming pared 5 bases from V and 2 bases from J, leaving 9 bases between. The CDR3 spans 13 residues. Sequenced input: PBMCs. This receptor was identified in a man aged 35-49 years in good health and CMV-seropositive. This chain uses TRBV2 with TRBJ2-5; D ambiguous. CDR3: CASSQARQETQYF. The CDR3 bases are TGTGCCAGCAGTCAGGCCAGGCAAGAGACCCAGTACTTC.